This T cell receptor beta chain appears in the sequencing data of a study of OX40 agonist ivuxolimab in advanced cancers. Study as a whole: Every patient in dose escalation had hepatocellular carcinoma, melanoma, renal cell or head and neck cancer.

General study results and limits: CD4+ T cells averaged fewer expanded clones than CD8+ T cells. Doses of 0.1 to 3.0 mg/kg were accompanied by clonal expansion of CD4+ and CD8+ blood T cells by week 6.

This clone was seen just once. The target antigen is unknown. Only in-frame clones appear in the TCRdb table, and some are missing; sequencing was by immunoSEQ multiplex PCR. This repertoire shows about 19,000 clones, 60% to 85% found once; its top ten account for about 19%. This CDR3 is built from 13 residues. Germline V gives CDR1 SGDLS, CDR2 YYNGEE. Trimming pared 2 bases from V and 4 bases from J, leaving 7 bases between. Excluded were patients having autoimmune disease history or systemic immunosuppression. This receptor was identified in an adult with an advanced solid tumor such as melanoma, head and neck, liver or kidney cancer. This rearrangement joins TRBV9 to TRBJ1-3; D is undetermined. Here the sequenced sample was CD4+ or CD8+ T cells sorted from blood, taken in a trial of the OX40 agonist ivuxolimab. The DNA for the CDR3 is TGTGCCAGCAGCGTCGATACCGGAAACACCATATATTTT. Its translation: CASSVDTGNTIYF.